What follows is one T cell receptor beta chain and its context. The method was immunoSEQ multiplex PCR; TCRdb's version includes in-frame clones alone and lacks a portion of them. Of about 660,000 clones in the sample, around 87% are singletons; the top ten hold under 0.01%. These data come from a study of shared T cell receptors in the human thymus. The V and J ends lost 2 bases and 2 bases, in that order; junction bases with no gene match: 12. CDR3 size: 18 residues. Germline V gives CDR1 SNHLY, CDR2 FYNNEI. These data were also reused for a study on human thymus T cells. That publication notes: Having corrective surgery for congenital heart defects, healthy Finnish infants were the ones who donated. The thymus was resected at corrective cardiac surgery. There appeared to be biased usage of V and J genes in thymic and blood repertoires. The related literature has documented a marked overlap of thymic repertoires among unrelated individuals.

This TCR came from a boy in the first two years of life with a congenital heart defect. Sequenced sample: thymocytes. V gene TRBV2 combines with J gene TRBJ2-3, with 8 bases identical to TRBD1. This CDR3 reads CASSEPLDRERSTDTQYF. For the CDR3, the DNA is TGTGCCAGCAGTGAACCCTTGGACAGGGAAAGGTCCACAGATACGCAGTATTTT.